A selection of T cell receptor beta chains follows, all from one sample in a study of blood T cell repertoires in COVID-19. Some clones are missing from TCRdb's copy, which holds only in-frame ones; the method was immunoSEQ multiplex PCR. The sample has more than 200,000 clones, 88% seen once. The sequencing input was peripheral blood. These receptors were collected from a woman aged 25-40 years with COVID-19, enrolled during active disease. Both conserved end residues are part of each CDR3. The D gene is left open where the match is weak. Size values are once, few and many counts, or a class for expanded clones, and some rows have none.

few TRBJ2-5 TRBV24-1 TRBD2 TGTGCCACCAGTGAGGGAGGGTCGTCCCCCTGGGAGACCCAGTACTTC CATSEGGSSPWETQYF
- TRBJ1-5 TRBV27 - TGTGCCAGTACAGGGATTTGGACTCAGCCCCAGCATTTT CASTGIWTQPQHF
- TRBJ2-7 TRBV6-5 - TGTGCCAGCAGGAGCGGTAGATACAGCGAGCAGTACTTC CASRSGRYSEQYF
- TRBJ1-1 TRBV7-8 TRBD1 TGTGCCAGCAGCGAGAGGGGACAGATGAACACTGAAGCTTTCTTT CASSERGQMNTEAFF
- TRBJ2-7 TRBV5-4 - TGTGCCAGCAGCGGTGGCATGGCCTACGAGCAGTACTTC CASSGGMAYEQYF
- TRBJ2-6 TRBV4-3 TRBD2 TGCGCCAGCAGCCAAGCGGGGGGCTCTGGGGCCAACGTCCTGACTTTC CASSQAGGSGANVLTF
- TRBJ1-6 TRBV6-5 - TGTGCCAGCAGTTACCTAGGGGGTGGTAATTCACCCCTCCACTTT CASSYLGGGNSPLHF
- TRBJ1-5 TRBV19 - TGTGCCACCAAGACAGGTCACATAACCTATAGCAATCAGCCCCAGCATTTT CATKTGHITYSNQPQHF
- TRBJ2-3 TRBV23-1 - TGCGCCAGCAGTCATTCCGGCGAGGGCACAGATACGCAGTATTTT CASSHSGEGTDTQYF
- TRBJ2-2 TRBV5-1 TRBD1 TGCGCCAGCAGCTTGGGACAGGGGGGCGGCACCGGGGAGCTGTTTTTT CASSLGQGGGTGELFF
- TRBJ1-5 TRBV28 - TGTGCCAGCAGCTCACCCAGGGGTCAGCCCCAGCATTTT CASSSPRGQPQHF
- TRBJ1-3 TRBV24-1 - TGTGCCACCAGCCCGGGGGGCTCTGGAAACACCATATATTTT CATSPGGSGNTIYF
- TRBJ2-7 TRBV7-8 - TGTGCCAGCAGCTTAAATAGAGGCCCCTACGAGCAGTACTTC CASSLNRGPYEQYF
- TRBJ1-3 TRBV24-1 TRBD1 TGTGCCACCAGTGAGTCCGGGACAGAAACCGGGAACACCATATATTTT CATSESGTETGNTIYF
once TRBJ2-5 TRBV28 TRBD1 TGTGCCAGCAGGCCCTCGACAGGGAGCCAAGAGACCCAGTACTTC CASRPSTGSQETQYF
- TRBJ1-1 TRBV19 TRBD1 TGTGCCGTTCAGGGACAGGCGAACACTGAAGCTTTCTTT CAVQGQANTEAFF
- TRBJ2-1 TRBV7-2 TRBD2 TGTGCCAGCAGCTTAGTAGTAGCGGGCCGAAATGAGCAGTTCTTC CASSLVVAGRNEQFF
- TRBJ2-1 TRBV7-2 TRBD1 TGTGCCAGCAGCGACGGGACAGGGTCCTACAATGAGCAGTTCTTC CASSDGTGSYNEQFF
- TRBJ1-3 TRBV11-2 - TGTGCCAGCACTGTCTTTTCCTCTGGAAACACCATATATTTT CASTVFSSGNTIYF
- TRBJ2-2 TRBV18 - TGTGCCAGCTCACCTACCACAGGGCCCGGGGAGCTGTTTTTT CASSPTTGPGELFF
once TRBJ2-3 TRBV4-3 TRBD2 TGCGCCAGCAGCCAAGGCCCCGGGGGGGCGACAGATACGCAGTATTTT CASSQGPGGATDTQYF
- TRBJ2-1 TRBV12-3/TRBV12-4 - TGTGCCAGCAGCACAAAGAACTACAATGAGCAGTTCTTC CASSTKNYNEQFF
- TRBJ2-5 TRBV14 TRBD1 TGTGCCAGCAGCCAAGATCGGGGACAGTCTCCAGAGACCCAGTACTTC CASSQDRGQSPETQYF
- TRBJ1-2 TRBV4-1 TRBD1 TGCGCCAGCAGCCGGAACACAGGGGAGGATGGCTACACCTTC CASSRNTGEDGYTF
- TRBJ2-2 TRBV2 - TGTGCCAGCAGTGGGGCCTATTGGGAGCTGTTTTTT CASSGAYWELFF
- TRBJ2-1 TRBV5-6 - TGTGCCAGCAGCCGAGCGGCAGACCAAAACAATGAGCAGTTCTTC CASSRAADQNNEQFF